A single sample gave rise to the 9 T cell receptor beta chains below, sequenced in a study of PD-L1 blockade in urothelial cancer. Assay used: immunoSEQ multiplex PCR; TCRdb lists only in-frame clones, some missing. Of 58,000 or so clones in the sample, about 76% were seen once. Time point specified: pretreatment peripheral blood. Sample: PBMCs, taken around atezolizumab (anti-PD-L1) treatment. These receptors were obtained from a man in his sixties or seventies with urothelial cancer.

This clone was detected only once. The rearrangement uses TRBV5-4 and TRBJ2-1, with 8 bases aligning to TRBD2. Germline V gene data show CDR1 as SGHNT and CDR2 as YYREEE (reference sequence). This CDR3 has 16 residues. With 2 bases clipped from V and 7 bases from J, the junction kept 11 bases outside the gene matches. CDR3 bases: TGTGCCAGCAGCTTATACGGGAGGGCCATAGGTAATGAGCAGTTCTTC. Protein sequence: CASSLYGRAIGNEQFF.

V usage is TRBV7-8 and J usage is TRBJ2-1; TRBD2 aligns across 8 bases. CDR1 is SGHVS and CDR2 is FQNEAQ in the germline V gene. The CDR3 spans 16 residues. J was trimmed by 9 bases and V by 2 bases; bases with no gene match: 12. As DNA, the CDR3 is TGTGCCAGCAGCTTACGGCGGCTAGCGGGCGGGGGTGAGCAGTTCTTC. It is translated as CASSLRRLAGGGEQFF.

The chain is built from TRBV11-2 and TRBJ2-7, with D perhaps TRBD2 (5 bases). CDR3 size: 15 residues. From germline, CDR1 is SGHAT and CDR2 FQNNGV. Trimming left V 0 bases short and J 3 bases short, with 12 bases between. As DNA, the CDR3 is TGTGCCAGCAGCTTAGATTTGGGAGTTCTCTACGAGCAGTACTTC. Protein sequence: CASSLDLGVLYEQYF.

This clone was seen once. This chain links TRBV19 with TRBJ1-5; 9 nucleotides line up with TRBD1. Germline CDR1 LNHDA, CDR2 SQIVND (reference sequence). The CDR3 covers 17 residues. V was clipped by 8 bases and J by 0 bases; unmatched bases: 11. CDR3: CASGADRGENSNQPQHF. The CDR3 region has the DNA TGTGCCAGTGGGGCGGACAGGGGAGAGAATAGCAATCAGCCCCAGCATTTT. Full variable domain (rest looked up from reference TRBV19 and TRBJ1-5): DGGITQSPKYLFRKEGQNVTLSCEQNLNHDAMYWYRQDPGQGLRLIYYSQIVNDFQKGDIAEGYSVSREKKESFPLTVTSAQKNPTAFYLCASGADRGENSNQPQHFGDGTRLSIL.

The genes are TRBV2 and TRBJ1-2; no firm D call. This CDR3 spans 13 amino acids. CDR1 and CDR2 (germline): SNHLY, FYNNEI. Trimming took 5 bases from V and 4 from J, leaving 11 bases between them. CDR3 in amino acids: CASSRGFSYGYTF. The CDR3 DNA reads TGTGCCAGCAGTAGAGGGTTTAGCTATGGCTACACCTTC.

This clone was detected a few times. The rearrangement links TRBV19 to TRBJ1-2; D is unclear. Germline V gene lookup returns CDR1 LNHDA and CDR2 SQIVND (reference sequence). This CDR3 region has 13 residues. V was cut by 4 bases and J by 1 base, with 7 bases left in between. CDR3 protein: CASSTSVNYGYTF. As DNA, the CDR3 is TGTGCCAGTAGTACTTCGGTTAACTATGGCTACACCTTC.

This clone was counted between two and nine times. This sequence joins TRBV5-1 and TRBJ1-5; D is unclear. Trimming removed 3 bases from V and 5 bases from J, with 9 bases in between. CDR3 length equals 13 residues. From germline, CDR1 is SGHRS and CDR2 YFSETQ. CDR3 coding DNA: TGCGCCAGCAGCTCGGGGATAGATCAGCCCCAGCATTTT. This encodes CASSSGIDQPQHF.

The V and J genes are TRBV5-1 and TRBJ2-7; no clear D. V lost 3 bases, J lost 4 bases, and 8 bases lay in between. The germline V gene has CDR1 SGHRS and CDR2 YFSETQ. The CDR3 extends over 12 amino acids. The DNA of the CDR3 is TGCGCCAGCAGCTCCTCCAGGTACGAGCAGTACTTC. This encodes CASSSSRYEQYF.

CDR3 nucleotides: TGTGCCAGCAGTTACTCGAAGGCCGGGGGTGGAGAGACCCAGTACTTC. Translating it yields CASSYSKAGGGETQYF. The chain is built from TRBV6-5 and TRBJ2-5; tentatively, D is TRBD2 (6 bases). The V gene's germline CDR1 is MNHEY and CDR2 SVGAGI. Trimming took 0 bases from V and 4 from J, leaving 15 bases between them. The CDR3 length is 16 residues.